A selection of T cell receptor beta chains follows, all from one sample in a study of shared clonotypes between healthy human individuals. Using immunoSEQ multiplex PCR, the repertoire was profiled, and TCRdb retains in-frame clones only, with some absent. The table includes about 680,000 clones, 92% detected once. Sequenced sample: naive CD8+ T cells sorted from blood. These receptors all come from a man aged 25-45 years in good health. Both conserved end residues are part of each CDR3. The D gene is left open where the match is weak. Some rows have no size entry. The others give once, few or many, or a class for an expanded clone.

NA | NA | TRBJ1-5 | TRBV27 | TGTGCCAGCAGTTCCGGGACAAGTAGCAATCAGCCCCAGCATTTT | CASSSGTSSNQPQHF
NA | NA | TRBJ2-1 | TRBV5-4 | TGTGCCAGCAGCGGGGGGTACAATGAGCAGTTCTTC | CASSGGYNEQFF
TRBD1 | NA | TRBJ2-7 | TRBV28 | TGTGCCAGCAGTGTCCGGGACAGCTACGAGCAGTACTTC | CASSVRDSYEQYF
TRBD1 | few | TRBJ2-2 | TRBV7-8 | TGTGCCAGCAGTTACAGGGGCCGAGTCGGGGAGCTGTTTTTT | CASSYRGRVGELFF
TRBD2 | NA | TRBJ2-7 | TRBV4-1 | TGCGCCAGCAGCCAAGAAGGAACTAGCGGGTACGAGCAGTACTTC | CASSQEGTSGYEQYF
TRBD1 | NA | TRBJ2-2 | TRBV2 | TGTGCCAGCAAATCCGGGACAGGGACCACCGGGGAGCTGTTTTTT | CASKSGTGTTGELFF
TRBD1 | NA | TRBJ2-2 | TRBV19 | TGTGCCAGTAGTACCGGACAGGGGAGGGCCGGGGAGCTGTTTTTT | CASSTGQGRAGELFF
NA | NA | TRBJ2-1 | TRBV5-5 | TGTGCCAGCAGCTGGTCGCGGCCTTCGTACAATGAGCAGTTCTTC | CASSWSRPSYNEQFF
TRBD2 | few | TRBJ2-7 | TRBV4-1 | TGCGCCAGCAGCCAAGAGTCTGGGCTAGCGGGAGAGCAGTACTTC | CASSQESGLAGEQYF
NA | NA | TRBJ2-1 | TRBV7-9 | TGTGCCAGCAGCCCGACTAGTGGGAAGTACAATGAGCAGTTCTTC | CASSPTSGKYNEQFF
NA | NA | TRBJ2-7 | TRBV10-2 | TGCGCCAGCAGTGATACAGGCCGGGTGTACGAGCAGTACTTC | CASSDTGRVYEQYF
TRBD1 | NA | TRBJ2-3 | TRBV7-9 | TGTGCCAGCAGCCCCCCCGGACAGGGACCAGATACGCAGTATTTT | CASSPPGQGPDTQYF
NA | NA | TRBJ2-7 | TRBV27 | TGTGCCAGCAGTTCTCCCTTAGAGGCTTCCTACGAGCAGTACTTC | CASSSPLEASYEQYF
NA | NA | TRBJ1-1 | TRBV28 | TGTGCCAGTCGGTTAAGGGGGAACACTGAAGCTTTCTTT | CASRLRGNTEAFF
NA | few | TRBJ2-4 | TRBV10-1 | TGCGCCAGCAGTGAGTCGATCGGGGTTGGCAAAAACATTCAGTACTTC | CASSESIGVGKNIQYF
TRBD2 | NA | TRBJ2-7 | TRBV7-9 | TGTGCCAGCAGCTCCGCGCTAGCGGGCGATTTATTCTACGAGCAGTACTTC | CASSSALAGDLFYEQYF
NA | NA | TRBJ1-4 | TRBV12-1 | TGTGCCAGCACCCTGGGTTTACAGGGGAAGGCAACTAATGAAAAACTGTTTTTT | CASTLGLQGKATNEKLFF
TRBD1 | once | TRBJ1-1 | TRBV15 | TGTGCCACCAGCAAAAGCCGGGACAGGGGGCGGGCTTTCTTT | CATSKSRDRGRAFF
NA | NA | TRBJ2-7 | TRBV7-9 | TGTGCCACTCTCGGGAGTACCTACGAGCAGTACTTC | CATLGSTYEQYF
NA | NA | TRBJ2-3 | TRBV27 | TGTGCCAGCAGTTTGGGGGCCCGGGATACGCAGTATTTT | CASSLGARDTQYF
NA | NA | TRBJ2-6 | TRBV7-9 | TGTGCCAGCAGCTTAGCGATCGGGGCTGGGGCCAACGTCCTGACTTTC | CASSLAIGAGANVLTF
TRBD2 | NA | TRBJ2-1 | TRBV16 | TGTGCCAGCAGCCAATCGGGGAGAGCGGGAGGGTACAATGAGCAGTTCTTC | CASSQSGRAGGYNEQFF
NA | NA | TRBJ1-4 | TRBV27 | TGTGCCAGCAGTGAGGGACCCCTAACGGGTCCAACTAATGAAAAACTGTTTTTT | CASSEGPLTGPTNEKLFF
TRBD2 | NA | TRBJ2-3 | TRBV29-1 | TGCAGCGTCTTTCTAGCGGGAGAAGGAACAGATACGCAGTATTTT | CSVFLAGEGTDTQYF
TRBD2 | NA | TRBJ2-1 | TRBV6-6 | TGTGCCAGCAGTTACAGACTAGCGGGAGTTGAGAATGAGCAGTTCTTC | CASSYRLAGVENEQFF
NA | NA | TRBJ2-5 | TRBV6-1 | TGTGCCAGCAGTGAAGCGCTAAGGGGCGAGACCCAGTACTTC | CASSEALRGETQYF
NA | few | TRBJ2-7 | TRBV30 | TGTGCCTGGCCGGGACTTCCCTTAAGCTACGAGCAGTACTTC | CAWPGLPLSYEQYF
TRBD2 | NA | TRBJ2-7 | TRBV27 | TGTGCCACCGGACTAGCGCGCGAGCAGTACTTC | CATGLAREQYF
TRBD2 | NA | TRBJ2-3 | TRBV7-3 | TGTGCCAGCAGCTCGGTGGCAGGGAGGGATGCAGATACGCAGTATTTT | CASSSVAGRDADTQYF
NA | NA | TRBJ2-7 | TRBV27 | TGTGCCAGCAGAGGAAGTCGAGCGTACTTC | CASRGSRAYF
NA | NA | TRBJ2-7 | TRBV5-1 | TGCGCCAGCAAGGAGGGGCTTAGTTACGAGCAGTACTTC | CASKEGLSYEQYF
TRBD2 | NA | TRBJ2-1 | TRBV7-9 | TGTGCCGCTGGCGGGGGGTACAATGAGCAGTTCTTC | CAAGGGYNEQFF
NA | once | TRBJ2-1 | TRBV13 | TGTGCCAGTATACAGGGAAGCTCCTACAATGAGCAGTTCTTC | CASIQGSSYNEQFF
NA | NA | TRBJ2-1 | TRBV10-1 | TGCGCCAGCAGTGATGGAATCGGGGTCTCCCCGATATACAATGAGCAGTTCTTC | CASSDGIGVSPIYNEQFF
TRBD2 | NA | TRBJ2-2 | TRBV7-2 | TGTGCCAGCAGCTCGACAGCGGGAGCCACCGGGGAGCTGTTTTTT | CASSSTAGATGELFF
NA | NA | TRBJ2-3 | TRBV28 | TGTGCCAGCAGCCTTCTCGGGAAGGATACGCAGTATTTT | CASSLLGKDTQYF
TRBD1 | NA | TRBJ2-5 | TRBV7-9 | TGTGCCAGCAGCCGGATAGAAGACAGGGGCCAAGAGACCCAGTACTTC | CASSRIEDRGQETQYF
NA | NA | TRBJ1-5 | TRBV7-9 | TGTGCCAGCAGCCGGGGCCTCTTGGGTAATCAGCCCCAGCATTTT | CASSRGLLGNQPQHF
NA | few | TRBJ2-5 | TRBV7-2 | TGTGCCAGCAGCCGAGGCCAGGGTCTTGAGACCCAGTACTTC | CASSRGQGLETQYF
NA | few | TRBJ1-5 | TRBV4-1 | TGCGCCAGCAGCCAAGGGGACAATCAGCCCCAGCATTTT | CASSQGDNQPQHF
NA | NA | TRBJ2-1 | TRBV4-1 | TGCGCCAGCAGCCAAGATACCGATGAGCAGTTCTTC | CASSQDTDEQFF
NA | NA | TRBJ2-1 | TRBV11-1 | TGTGCCAGCAACGGAGAAGGCTACAATGAGCAGTTCTTC | CASNGEGYNEQFF
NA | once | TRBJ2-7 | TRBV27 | TGTGCCAGCAGTCCCCTGGGGTTGAGGGAGAAGTACGAGCAGTACTTC | CASSPLGLREKYEQYF
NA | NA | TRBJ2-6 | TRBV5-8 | TGTGCCAGCAGCTTAGGTTTGGACAGCTTCTCTGGGGCCAACGTCCTGACTTTC | CASSLGLDSFSGANVLTF
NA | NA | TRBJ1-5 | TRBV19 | TGTGCCAGTAGTATCGACCTGTGGAGCAATCAGCCCCAGCATTTT | CASSIDLWSNQPQHF
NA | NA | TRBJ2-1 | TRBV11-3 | TGTGCCAGCAGCTTAGGCACCCCTGGCCTAATCTACAATGAGCAGTTCTTC | CASSLGTPGLIYNEQFF
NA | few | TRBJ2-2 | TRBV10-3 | TGTGCCATCAGTGAGCCCTCTCTTAGGGAGCTGTTTTTT | CAISEPSLRELFF
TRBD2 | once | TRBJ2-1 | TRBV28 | TGTGCCAGCAGTTTTGTTAGTGGACTAGCGGGAAGTGAGCAGTTCTTC | CASSFVSGLAGSEQFF
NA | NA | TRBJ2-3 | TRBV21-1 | TGTGCCAGCAGCGTCCTAAAGGGTGTATTTGCGCCGGTCCGCACAGATACGCAGTATTTT | CASSVLKGVFAPVRTDTQYF
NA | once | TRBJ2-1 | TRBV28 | TGTGCCAGCAGTTGGGAGATGGGGGAAATTTTTAACAATGAGCAGTTCTTC | CASSWEMGEIFNNEQFF
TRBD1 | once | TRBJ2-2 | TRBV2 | TGTGCCAGCAGCCTAAGGGGGACAGGGGGGAACACCGGGGAGCTGTTTTTT | CASSLRGTGGNTGELFF
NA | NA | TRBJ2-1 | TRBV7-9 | TGTGCCAGTCAAACAACGCTCTCCTACAATGAGCAGTTCTTC | CASQTTLSYNEQFF
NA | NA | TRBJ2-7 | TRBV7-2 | TGTGCCAGCAGCCATCGGGCTAGCGCAGGTAGAGAGCCCTACGAGCAGTACTTC | CASSHRASAGREPYEQYF
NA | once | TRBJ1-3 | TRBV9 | TGTGCCAGCAGCGCCCTGAGGGACTCTGGAAACACCATATATTTT | CASSALRDSGNTIYF
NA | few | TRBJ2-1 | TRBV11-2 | TGTGCCAGCAGCCCCGGACAGTTTTCCTCCTACAATGAGCAGTTCTTC | CASSPGQFSSYNEQFF
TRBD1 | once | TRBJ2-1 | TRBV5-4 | TGTGCCAGCAGGCGGACAGGGGCCCCCTACAATGAGCAGTTCTTC | CASRRTGAPYNEQFF
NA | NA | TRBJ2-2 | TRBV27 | TGTGCCAGCAGTTTATTGGGGGCTGGGGAGCTGTTTTTT | CASSLLGAGELFF
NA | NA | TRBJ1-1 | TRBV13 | TGTGCCAGCAGCTTAGATGGGTGGGGGAACACTGAAGCTTTCTTT | CASSLDGWGNTEAFF
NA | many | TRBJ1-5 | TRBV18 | TGTGCCAGCTCACCGCAACAACAGGCTCAGCCCCAGCATTTT | CASSPQQQAQPQHF
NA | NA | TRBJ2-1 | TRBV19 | TGTGCCAGTAGTATCGGGGCTGGGAGCGAGCAGTTCTTC | CASSIGAGSEQFF